This TCR beta chain was sequenced during a study of T-cell reconstitution after alpha-beta-depleted transplantation in children. General study results and limits: The high TCRbeta diversity at day 60 in some patients came from surviving recipient T cells and thymic progenitors. One year post-transplant, T-cell counts and diversity were largely derived from T cells produced anew. Reports say that about two months after transplant, the alpha-beta T cells came out of several hundred graft clones that had expanded.

The germline gives CDR1 LNHDA, CDR2 SQIVND (reference sequence). This CDR3 contains 15 residues. The ends were cut back, 5 bases at V and 2 bases at J, with 16 bases in the middle. During its preparation, the TCRbeta library received unique molecular identifiers. TCRdb used MiXCR to reprocess the PCR reads, holding one entry per CDR3 protein. The data contain fewer than 350,000 distinct CDR3 sequences, around 7.3% of them singletons. This clonotype was seen only a few times. No antigen is known for it. J is TRBJ2-7 and V is TRBV19; tentative D call: TRBD2 (7 bases). The sequence derives from a female patient aged 2-10 years who had a stem cell transplant for Fanconi anemia, so the T cells may come from the graft donor. Specimen: peripheral blood, collected 360 days after TCRalphabeta/CD19-depleted stem cell transplant. The CDR3 region has the DNA TGTGCCAGTAGTCCAGGGGCGGGACTACCCTACGAGCAGTACTTC. The encoded protein is CASSPGAGLPYEQYF. Drawing the rest from reference TRBV19 and TRBJ2-7, the complete variable domain is DGGITQSPKYLFRKEGQNVTLSCEQNLNHDAMYWYRQDPGQGLRLIYYSQIVNDFQKGDIAEGYSVSREKKESFPLTVTSAQKNPTAFYLCASSPGAGLPYEQYFGPGTRLTVT.